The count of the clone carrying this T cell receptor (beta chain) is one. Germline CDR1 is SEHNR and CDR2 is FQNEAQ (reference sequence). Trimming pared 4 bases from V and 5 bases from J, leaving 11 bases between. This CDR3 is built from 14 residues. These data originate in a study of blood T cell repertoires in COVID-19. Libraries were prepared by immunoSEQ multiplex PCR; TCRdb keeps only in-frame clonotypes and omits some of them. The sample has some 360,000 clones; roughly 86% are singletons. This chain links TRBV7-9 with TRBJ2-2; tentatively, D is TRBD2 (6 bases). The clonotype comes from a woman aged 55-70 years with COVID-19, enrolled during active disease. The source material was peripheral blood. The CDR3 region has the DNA TGTGCCAGCAGCTCTTTCGGGACTACCGGGGAGCTGTTTTTT. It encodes CASSSFGTTGELFF.